The subject of this entry is one T cell receptor (beta chain). Its antigen is as yet unknown. The data originate from a study of T cell responses to AZD1222 COVID-19 vaccine. Study summary: Some second doses came at about 4 weeks and others at about 12 weeks; these were pooled. Study-level results: Spike-specific TCRs gained breadth and depth after people received two AZD1222 doses. Regions left unmutated in variants are reportedly the target of nearly half of spike-specific TCRs. In a largely white British group with more females than males, clonal diversity was possibly underestimated.

The data were produced by immunoSEQ multiplex PCR, yet TCRdb's version contains in-frame clones alone and is incomplete. The sample shows roughly 200,000 clones, 85% to 95% of them seen only once. From germline, CDR1 is SGHAT and CDR2 FQNNGV. This CDR3 comprises 13 residues. Trimming cost V 4 bases and J 1 base, with 7 bases left between them. This receptor was obtained from an adult in good health. The starting material was peripheral blood, obtained on day 0 of AZD1222 vaccination. This rearrangement joins TRBV11-2 to TRBJ1-2; possibly TRBD1 for D (5 bases). The CDR3 coding sequence is TGTGCCAGCAGCTGGGGGGGTAACTATGGCTACACCTTC. Encoded protein: CASSWGGNYGYTF.